This passage covers 13 T cell receptor beta chains from one sample sequenced in a study of blood T cell repertoires in COVID-19. TCRdb's table, derived via immunoSEQ multiplex PCR, lists solely in-frame clones and lacks some. The sample has about 49,000 clones, around 85% seen once. Sequenced input: peripheral blood. Every receptor here comes from a human donor in a cohort sampled during active COVID-19.

The rearrangement links TRBV5-5 to TRBJ2-3; TRBD1 matches at 8 bases. This CDR3 spans 15 amino acids. J lost 0 bases, V lost 2 bases, and 2 bases had no gene match. CDR1 is SGHKS, CDR2 YYEKEE, per germline (reference sequence). The CDR3 DNA reads as TGTGCCAGCAGCTTATGGACAGGGAGCACAGATACGCAGTATTTT. Encoded protein: CASSLWTGSTDTQYF.

The J gene is TRBJ2-1, the V gene TRBV9; D remains unclear. Looked up from germline, CDR1 is SGDLS and CDR2 is YYNGEE. The CDR3 extends over 14 amino acids. V was clipped by 0 bases and J by 4 bases, with 8 bases between them. CDR3 in DNA: TGTGCCAGCAGCGTAGACAACATGTACAATGAGCAGTTCTTC. Translated: CASSVDNMYNEQFF.

The rearrangement joins TRBV9 to TRBJ1-6, with D tentatively TRBD1 (5 bases). This CDR3 comprises 14 residues. V gave up 5 bases and J gave up 5 bases, with 11 bases separating them. In germline, CDR1 is SGDLS, CDR2 YYNGEE. CDR3 loop: CASRAQGDNSPLHF. The CDR3 coding sequence is TGTGCCAGCAGGGCCCAAGGGGATAATTCACCCCTCCACTTT.

The chain is built from TRBV27 and TRBJ2-1; TRBD1 matches 8 bases. The length of the CDR3 is 15 residues. Germline loops: CDR1 MNHEY, CDR2 SMNVEV (reference sequence). The V gene end was trimmed by 10 bases and the J gene end by 0 bases; junction bases not matched to a gene: 8. CDR3 nucleotide sequence: TGTGCCACCTGGACAGGGATGAGCTCCTACAATGAGCAGTTCTTC. Protein: CATWTGMSSYNEQFF.

The V call is TRBV5-5, the J call TRBJ1-2; a weak D match, TRBD1 (6 bases). This CDR3 has 15 amino acids. The ends were cut back, 0 bases at V and 4 bases at J, with 13 bases in the middle. Per germline, CDR1 SGHKS and CDR2 YYEKEE (reference sequence). The CDR3 is CASSLEGVKSYGYTF. The DNA for the CDR3 is TGTGCCAGCAGCTTGGAGGGGGTGAAATCCTATGGCTACACCTTC.

The chain combines TRBV30 with TRBJ2-1, with TRBD2 identical over 12 bases. J gave up 7 bases and V 2 bases, and 12 bases lay outside the gene matches. CDR1 is GTSNPN and CDR2 is SVGIG in the germline V gene (reference sequence). The CDR3 contains 17 residues. The CDR3 DNA reads TGTGCCTGGAGTACTGGGTTTAGACTAGCGGGGGTGAATGAGCAGTTCTTC. Its protein is CAWSTGFRLAGVNEQFF.

The rearrangement links TRBV1 to TRBJ2-1; the table's D call of TRBD2 was not tested on the DNA. TRBV1 is assigned pseudogene status. This CDR3 comprises 16 residues. The CDR3 DNA reads as TGCACCAGCAGCCCCCCAACCGCGGGAGTCTACAATGAGCAGTTCTTC. Translated: CTSSPPTAGVYNEQFF.

This chain joins TRBV9 and TRBJ2-3; 13 bases fit TRBD2. The J segment lost 2 bases and the V segment lost 3 bases, leaving 3 bases of the junction unmatched. The CDR3 totals 16 residues. Per germline, CDR1 SGDLS and CDR2 YYNGEE. The CDR3 reads CASSGGTSGITDTQYF. The CDR3 bases are TGTGCCAGCAGCGGAGGGACTAGCGGGATCACAGATACGCAGTATTTT.

The chain is built from TRBV12-3 or TRBV12-4 and TRBJ2-7; D not resolved. CDR3 size: 13 residues. Between the trimmed V and J ends, which lost 0 bases and 3 bases, there was a span of 6 bases. As DNA, the CDR3 is TGTGCCAGCAGTTTAGCGCAACTCTACGAGCAGTACTTC. This codes for CASSLAQLYEQYF.

This sequence joins TRBV5-6 and TRBJ1-3; D is ambiguous. Per germline, CDR1 SGHDT and CDR2 YYEEEE. V gave up 3 bases and J gave up 3 bases, with 7 bases separating them. This CDR3 has 13 residues. The CDR3 reads CASSSGIGNTIYF. The CDR3 region has the DNA TGTGCCAGCAGCTCGGGAATTGGAAACACCATATATTTT.

The chain recombines TRBV11-2 with TRBJ2-7; 12 bases are shared with TRBD2. Germline CDR1 is SGHAT and CDR2 is FQNNGV. Germline trimming cut 5 bases from V and 2 bases from J; bases unmatched to any gene: 1. There are 14 residues in the CDR3. For the CDR3, the DNA is TGTGCCAGCAGCCGGACTAGCGGGGCCTACGAGCAGTACTTC. Amino acid sequence: CASSRTSGAYEQYF.

The chain employs TRBV28 and TRBJ2-7, with 7 bases that match TRBD2. Germline loops: CDR1 MDHEN, CDR2 SYDVKM. V trimming: 6 bases; J trimming: 7 bases; junction bases outside the gene matches: 12. The CDR3 covers 14 residues. CDR3 amino acids: CASRSAGTGQEQYF. As DNA, the CDR3 is TGTGCCAGCAGGTCAGCGGGAACCGGTCAAGAGCAGTACTTC.

This clone was counted a single time. The V gene is TRBV19, the J gene TRBJ1-3, with no clear D. This CDR3 spans 15 amino acids. Germline V CDR1 and CDR2: LNHDA, SQIVND (reference sequence). V was clipped by 7 bases and J by 0 bases, with 13 bases between them. For the CDR3, the DNA is TGTGCCAGTACCTCTACTGGACTCTCTGGAAACACCATATATTTT. The encoded protein is CASTSTGLSGNTIYF.